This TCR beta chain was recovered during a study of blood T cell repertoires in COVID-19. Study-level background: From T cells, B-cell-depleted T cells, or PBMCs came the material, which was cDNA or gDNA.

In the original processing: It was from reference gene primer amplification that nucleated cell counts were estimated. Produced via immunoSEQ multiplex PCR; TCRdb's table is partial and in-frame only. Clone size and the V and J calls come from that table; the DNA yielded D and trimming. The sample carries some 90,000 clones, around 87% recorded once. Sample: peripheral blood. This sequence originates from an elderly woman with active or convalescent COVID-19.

CDR3 nucleotide sequence: TGTGCCAGCAGCTTGGAAGCTAGCGGGAACTGGAATGAGCAGTTCTTC. Translated, it gives CASSLEASGNWNEQFF. The chain links TRBV5-4 to TRBJ2-1; 9 bases map to TRBD2. The CDR3 is made up of 16 amino acids. V shed 0 bases, J shed 7 bases, and the junction held 8 bases outside the gene matches. In germline, CDR1 is SGHNT, CDR2 YYREEE (reference sequence).